This paragraph reports one T cell receptor (beta chain). The entry originates in a study of blood T cell repertoires in COVID-19. Study background: Some COVID-19 samples were acute and others convalescent; all came from the United States, Italy and Spain.

CDR1 MNHEY and CDR2 SMNVEV come from the germline V gene (reference sequence). Trimming pared 6 bases from V and 5 bases from J, leaving 11 bases between. The CDR3 runs 14 residues. Method: immunoSEQ multiplex PCR; TCRdb's copy keeps in-frame clones and lacks some. The table has a few hundred thousand clones, roughly 90% seen once; the top ten hold 1.8%. Sequenced sample: PBMCs or T cells enriched from blood (not recorded which). The chain is built from TRBV27 and TRBJ1-6, with D possibly TRBD1 on 6 matching bases. The TCR originated in a woman between 40 and 55 years old who had recovered from COVID-19. DNA of the CDR3: TGTGCCAGCAGATGGACAGCAAATAATTCACCCCTCCACTTT. Its translation is CASRWTANNSPLHF.